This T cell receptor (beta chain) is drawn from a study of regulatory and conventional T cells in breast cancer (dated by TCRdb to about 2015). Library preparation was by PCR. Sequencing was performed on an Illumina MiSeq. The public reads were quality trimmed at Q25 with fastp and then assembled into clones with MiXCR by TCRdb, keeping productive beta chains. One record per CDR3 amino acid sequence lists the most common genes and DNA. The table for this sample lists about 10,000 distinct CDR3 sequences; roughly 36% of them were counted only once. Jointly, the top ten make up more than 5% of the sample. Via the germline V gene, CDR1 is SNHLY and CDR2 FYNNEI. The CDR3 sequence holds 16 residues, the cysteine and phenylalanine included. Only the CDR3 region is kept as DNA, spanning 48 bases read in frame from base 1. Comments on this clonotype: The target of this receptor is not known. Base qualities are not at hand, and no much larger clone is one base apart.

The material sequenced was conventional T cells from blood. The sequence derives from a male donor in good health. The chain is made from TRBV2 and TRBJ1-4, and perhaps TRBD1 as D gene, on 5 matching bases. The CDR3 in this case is CVSTLRGAVANEKLFF. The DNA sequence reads TGTGTCTCTACCCTTAGGGGTGCAGTGGCTAATGAAAAACTGTTTTTT.